This T cell receptor beta chain emerged from a study of T cells in Graves' hyperthyroidism and ophthalmopathy. Together with thyroid ultrasound, orbital computed tomography, serum thyroxine and TRAb, clinical symptoms were used for diagnoses. Study-level points and caveats: Peripheral blood also featured most of the thyroid clonotypes expanded above 0.001. A model built on 13 V-J features separated ophthalmopathy from stable hyperthyroidism.

The CDR3 sequence is 14 residues long. J gave up 13 bases and V 2 bases, and 10 bases lay outside the gene matches. Regions amplified from RNA transcripts were the TCR beta CDR3 regions. In the first-round RT-PCR of the TCR CDR3, the HTBI primer set was used. MiXCR, run by TCRdb on the multiplex PCR reads, gives a single entry per CDR3 protein. This table has approximately 700,000 distinct CDR3 sequences, roughly 45% appearing once. Comments on this clonotype: The antigen is undetermined.

Sequencing input: peripheral blood or thyroid tissue (not recorded which). The chain joins TRBV12-3 or TRBV12-4 to TRBJ1-4; 7 bases are a match to TRBD1. The clonotype originates from an adult man with Graves' disease, either hyperthyroidism or ophthalmopathy (not recorded which). Here the CDR3 reads CASSLRDSGQGLFF. Written as DNA, the CDR3 is TGTGCCAGCAGTTTAAGGGACAGCGGGCAAGGACTGTTTTTT.